This T cell receptor (beta chain) comes out of a study of T cell repertoires in cytomegalovirus infection. Whole-study context: Well-studied HLA-B-restricted CMV epitopes were used in the study alongside recently identified HLA-C-restricted ones. Matching HLA type, along with CMV infection, was indicated by public TCR beta signatures. Regarding the study as a whole: In two of eight donors, the top clonotype was HLA-C-restricted CMV-specific.

In TCRdb, the reads were re-called with MiXCR into one record per CDR3 protein. Of a few hundred thousand distinct CDR3 sequences in the sample, about 35% were seen once. A word on this clonotype: Its specificity is not known.

Germline loops: CDR1 MNHEY, CDR2 SVGEGT. Germline trimming cut 4 bases from V and 7 bases from J; bases unmatched to any gene: 20. The CDR3 length is 20 residues. The V call is TRBV6-2 or TRBV6-3, the J call TRBJ2-7; 15 nucleotides match TRBD2. The receptor comes from a human donor in good health (CMV status not recorded). Some clones in this sample may be carry-over from other donors' samples. The sequencing used cultured PBMCs, collected from culture after CMV antigen stimulation. The CDR3 reads CASSSAGTSGRLRAHLEQYF. The CDR3 DNA reads TGTGCCAGCAGTTCGGCCGGGACTAGCGGGAGGCTCAGGGCACATTTGGAGCAGTACTTC.